These 27 T cell receptor beta chains share one sample of origin, sequenced in a study of blood T cell repertoires in COVID-19. Libraries were prepared by immunoSEQ multiplex PCR; TCRdb keeps only in-frame clonotypes and omits some of them. The sample shows about 9,600 clones, about 89% of them seen only once. Sample: peripheral blood. These receptors all stem from a human donor in a cohort sampled during active COVID-19.

This clone was picked up one time. This sequence joins TRBV19 and TRBJ1-5; 7 bases map to TRBD1. Germline V lookup: CDR1 LNHDA, CDR2 SQIVND (reference sequence). The CDR3 extends over 14 amino acids. V shed 3 bases and J 5 bases; nucleotides not matched to a gene: 4. The CDR3 bases are TGTGCCAGTAGTATGGCAGGGGGTTATCAGCCCCAGCATTTT. Translated: CASSMAGGYQPQHF.

The rearrangement uses TRBV6-6 and TRBJ1-1, with D uncertain. Trimming left V 0 bases short and J 5 bases short, with 4 bases between. The CDR3 extends over 12 amino acids. Germline V CDR1 and CDR2: MNHNY, SVGAGI (reference sequence). The CDR3 bases are TGTGCCAGCAGTTACTCGAGAACTGAAGCTTTCTTT. Encoded protein: CASSYSRTEAFF.

J is TRBJ2-1 and V is TRBV7-2; 9 nucleotides agree with TRBD2. The CDR3 consists of 16 residues. Germline CDR1 reads SGHTA; CDR2 reads FQGNSA. Trimming at V came to 6 bases and at J to 7 bases, leaving 13 bases not matched to a gene. CDR3 sequence (DNA): TGTGCCAGCAGGCCTCCGGGACTAGCTACCGGGAATGAGCAGTTCTTC. Protein product: CASRPPGLATGNEQFF.

This chain connects TRBV5-1 to TRBJ2-3, with 8 bases aligning to TRBD1. The germline V gene has CDR1 SGHRS and CDR2 YFSETQ. This CDR3 region has 16 residues. Germline trimming cut 4 bases from V and 2 bases from J; bases unmatched to any gene: 9. For the CDR3, the DNA is TGCGCCAGCAGCCCCACTCAGACAGGGGCCACAGATACGCAGTATTTT. Amino acid sequence: CASSPTQTGATDTQYF.

This chain joins TRBV19 and TRBJ1-1, with D unresolved. CDR3 length: 13 amino acids. Trimming removed 3 bases from V and 0 bases from J, with 5 bases in between. Germline values: CDR1 LNHDA, CDR2 SQIVND (reference sequence). CDR3 in DNA: TGTGCCAGTAGTATTAGCCTGAACACTGAAGCTTTCTTT. Translating gives CASSISLNTEAFF.

V gene TRBV9 combines with J gene TRBJ1-2; D may be TRBD1 (6 bases). V was pared by 0 bases and J by 6 bases, with 9 bases between. Germline CDR1 and CDR2: SGDLS and YYNGEE. The CDR3 has 13 residues. CDR3 sequence (DNA): TGTGCCAGCAGCGTAGACAGGGTACATGGCTACACCTTC. It translates to CASSVDRVHGYTF.

This rearrangement joins TRBV10-1 to TRBJ2-7; 10 bases map to TRBD2. The germline V gene encodes CDR1 WNHNN and CDR2 SYGVQD (reference sequence). V lost 10 bases and J lost 2; bases outside the gene matches: 14. The CDR3 consists of 16 residues. The CDR3 bases are TGCGCCACCGAACTAGCGGGGCGCAACTACCCCTACGAGCAGTACTTC. Its protein product is CATELAGRNYPYEQYF.

V usage is TRBV19 and J usage is TRBJ1-1, with unresolved D. The CDR3 loop spans 16 amino acids. Looked up from germline, CDR1 is LNHDA and CDR2 is SQIVND (reference sequence). The V end was cut by 3 bases, the J end by 5 bases, with 19 bases between. The CDR3 DNA follows: TGTGCCAGTAGTATTCGTCAATCGAGGGCAGAGACTGAAGCTTTCTTT. Translating gives CASSIRQSRAETEAFF.

The sample holds one count of this clone. The J gene is TRBJ2-7, the V gene TRBV9; maybe TRBD1 (6 bases). Per the germline V gene, CDR1 is SGDLS and CDR2 is YYNGEE. V was trimmed by 3 bases and J by 3 bases, leaving 16 bases between them. The CDR3 loop spans 15 amino acids. Here the CDR3 DNA reads TGTGCCAGCAGCGCACGGACGGGACACCTCTACGAGCAGTACTTC. Translating gives CASSARTGHLYEQYF. The whole variable domain, filled in from reference TRBV9 and TRBJ2-7, reads DSGVTQTPKHLITATGQRVTLRCSPRSGDLSVYWYQQSLDQGLQFLIQYYNGEERAKGNILERFSAQQFPDLHSELNLSSLELGDSALYFCASSARTGHLYEQYFGPGTRLTVT.

V gene TRBV7-9 combines with J gene TRBJ1-1, with D hard to call. Per the germline V gene, CDR1 is SEHNR and CDR2 is FQNEAQ (reference sequence). The CDR3 is 13 residues long. The V end was cut by 6 bases, the J end by 2 bases, with 10 bases between. Written as DNA, the CDR3 is TGTGCCAGCAGTAAGGAGGCAAACACTGAAGCTTTCTTT. This translates into CASSKEANTEAFF.

The chain joins TRBV6-5 to TRBJ2-7, with D maybe TRBD2 (5 bases). V shed 5 bases and J shed 0 bases, with 11 bases lying between them. The CDR3 length is 14 residues. CDR1 and CDR2 from the germline V gene are MNHEY and SVGAGI. The CDR3 DNA reads as TGTGCCAGCAGTAAACAAGGGAGCTCCTACGAGCAGTACTTC. Translating gives CASSKQGSSYEQYF.

This chain uses TRBV3-1 (or the pseudogene TRBV3-2) with TRBJ1-4, with D perhaps TRBD1 (6 bases). CDR3 size: 15 residues. Germline V gene data show CDR1 as LGHDT and CDR2 as YNNKEL (reference sequence). Trimming took off 4 bases at V and 7 bases at J, with 16 bases between the two ends. The CDR3 DNA is TGTGCCAGCAGCCCACCCACAGGGAACGGTGAAAAACTGTTTTTT. Protein product: CASSPPTGNGEKLFF.

V and J are TRBV4-1 and TRBJ2-5, with 13 nucleotides matching TRBD2. The ends lost 4 bases at V and 3 bases at J; junction bases unmatched: 8. The germline CDR1 and CDR2 sequences are MGHRA and YSYEKL. This CDR3 comprises 17 residues. CDR3 region: CASSPSTSGGPKETQYF. The CDR3 DNA reads as TGCGCCAGCAGCCCATCGACTAGCGGGGGGCCTAAAGAGACCCAGTACTTC.

This clone was detected once. This chain uses TRBV2 with TRBJ2-2; weak D call: TRBD2 (5 bases). The germline V gene encodes CDR1 SNHLY and CDR2 FYNNEI. Between the trimmed V and J ends, which lost 8 bases and 1 base, there was a span of 14 bases. There are 15 residues in the CDR3. This CDR3 is CASQRMRENTGELFF. The DNA of the CDR3 is TGTGCCAGCCAAAGGATGAGGGAGAACACCGGGGAGCTGTTTTTT.

The chain uses TRBV5-6 and TRBJ1-1; possibly TRBD1 for D (5 bases). The CDR3 runs 16 residues. V lost 4 bases, J lost 3 bases, and 19 bases lay in between. Germline loops: CDR1 SGHDT, CDR2 YYEEEE. The CDR3 protein is CASSDPRSAGDTEAFF. DNA for the CDR3: TGTGCCAGCAGCGACCCGAGATCGGCGGGGGACACTGAAGCTTTCTTT.

The chain combines TRBV9 with TRBJ2-3, with TRBD2 matching over 7 bases. This CDR3 is built from 14 residues. Losses at the gene ends were 4 bases for V and 0 bases for J; bases not matched to a gene: 2. CDR1 is SGDLS, CDR2 YYNGEE, per germline. The CDR3 loop reads CASSLAGSTDTQYF. The CDR3 coding sequence is TGTGCCAGCAGCTTAGCGGGTAGCACAGATACGCAGTATTTT.

The chain employs TRBV3-1 (or the pseudogene TRBV3-2) and TRBJ2-7; a weak D match, TRBD1 (6 bases). In germline, CDR1 is LGHDT, CDR2 YNNKEL (reference sequence). V dropped 4 bases and J dropped 6 bases, with 16 bases sitting between them. CDR3 length: 14 residues. The CDR3 spells CASSPFQGNGEQYF. CDR3 bases: TGTGCCAGCAGCCCGTTCCAGGGGAATGGCGAGCAGTACTTC.

The CDR3 protein is CASSEAANSGNTIYF. The CDR3 DNA follows: TGTGCCAGCAGTGAGGCCGCCAACTCTGGAAACACCATATATTTT. This chain connects TRBV25-1 to TRBJ1-3, with unresolved D. V lost 3 bases and J lost 0, with 9 bases in between. The CDR3 covers 15 residues. Per the germline V gene, CDR1 is MGHDK and CDR2 is SYGVNS.

The chain couples TRBV28 to TRBJ2-1, with TRBD1 as a possible D gene (6 bases). This CDR3 has 18 residues. Per the germline V gene, CDR1 is MDHEN and CDR2 is SYDVKM. Trimming took off 4 bases at V and 0 bases at J, with 19 bases between the two ends. The CDR3 nucleotides are TGTGCCAGCAGTTGGCCATACCACAGGGAGAGCTCCTACAATGAGCAGTTCTTC. Translation: CASSWPYHRESSYNEQFF.

The rearrangement uses TRBV7-6 and TRBJ2-7; the match to TRBD2 covers 7 bases. Germline lookup yields CDR1 SGHVS and CDR2 FNYEAQ. The V segment lost 5 bases and the J segment 2 bases; nucleotides outside the gene matches: 9. The CDR3 extends over 15 amino acids. The CDR3 sequence: CASSTGSTSTYEQYF. The CDR3 DNA is TGTGCCAGCAGCACTGGGTCGACTAGCACCTACGAGCAGTACTTC.

V usage is TRBV6-1 and J usage is TRBJ1-5; TRBD1 might be the D (5 bases). Germline CDR1 is MNHNS and CDR2 is SASEGT. The CDR3 is made up of 14 amino acids. V was trimmed by 2 bases and J by 6 bases, leaving 11 bases between them. CDR3 coding DNA: TGTGCCAGCAGTGAACTGGGGGGAGGTCAGCCCCAGCATTTT. It encodes CASSELGGGQPQHF.

The J gene is TRBJ2-3, the V gene TRBV4-2, with 7 positions matching TRBD2. The length of the CDR3 is 16 residues. Germline trimming cut 1 base from V and 1 base from J; bases unmatched to any gene: 5. CDR1 LGHNA and CDR2 YNFKEQ come from the germline V gene. The CDR3 sequence is CASSQGSAGGTDTQYF. The CDR3 nucleotides are TGTGCCAGCAGCCAAGGGTCGGCGGGGGGCACAGATACGCAGTATTTT.

The chain couples TRBV6-5 to TRBJ2-3; D is possibly TRBD1 (6 bases). V dropped 6 bases and J dropped 2 bases, with 15 bases sitting between them. The CDR3 contains 15 residues. Germline assignment: CDR1 MNHEY and CDR2 SVGAGI. CDR3 DNA sequence: TGTGCCAGCAGCGGAATACAGGGAACCACAGATACGCAGTATTTT. It translates to CASSGIQGTTDTQYF.

This clone was seen only once. The CDR3 DNA is TGTGCCAGCAGCTTACGGCCCACAGGGGGGGACGAGCAGTACTTC. This gives the protein CASSLRPTGGDEQYF. The chain combines TRBV7-6 with TRBJ2-7; tentative D call: TRBD1 (8 bases). This CDR3 is 15 amino acids long. Germline V gene data show CDR1 as SGHVS and CDR2 as FNYEAQ. Trimming took off 2 bases at V and 5 bases at J, with 16 bases between the two ends.

The V and J genes are TRBV10-3 and TRBJ2-7; the match to TRBD2 covers 8 bases. There are 17 residues in the CDR3. J lost 5 bases, V lost 0 bases, and 12 bases had no gene match. Germline V CDR1 and CDR2: ENHRY, SYGVKD. The CDR3 region has the DNA TGTGCCATCAGTGAGTCGACCGGCGGGGGGCCCTGGAACGAGCAGTACTTC. Protein product: CAISESTGGGPWNEQYF.

The gene calls are TRBV28 and TRBJ2-7; no clear D gene. Germline-derived CDR1 and CDR2 are MDHEN and SYDVKM. CDR3 length: 11 residues. V was pared by 5 bases and J by 6 bases, with 8 bases between. CDR3 loop: CASSGPGEQYF. In DNA, the CDR3 is TGTGCCAGCAGTGGTCCGGGCGAGCAGTACTTC.

The rearrangement uses TRBV6-1 and TRBJ2-2; D remains ambiguous. The CDR3 consists of 15 residues. The V end was cut by 1 base, the J end by 4 bases, with 10 bases between. Germline V CDR1 and CDR2: MNHNS, SASEGT. CDR3 coding DNA: TGTGCCAGCAGTGAAGTCGCCACGGGCACCGGGGAGCTGTTTTTT. Protein sequence: CASSEVATGTGELFF.